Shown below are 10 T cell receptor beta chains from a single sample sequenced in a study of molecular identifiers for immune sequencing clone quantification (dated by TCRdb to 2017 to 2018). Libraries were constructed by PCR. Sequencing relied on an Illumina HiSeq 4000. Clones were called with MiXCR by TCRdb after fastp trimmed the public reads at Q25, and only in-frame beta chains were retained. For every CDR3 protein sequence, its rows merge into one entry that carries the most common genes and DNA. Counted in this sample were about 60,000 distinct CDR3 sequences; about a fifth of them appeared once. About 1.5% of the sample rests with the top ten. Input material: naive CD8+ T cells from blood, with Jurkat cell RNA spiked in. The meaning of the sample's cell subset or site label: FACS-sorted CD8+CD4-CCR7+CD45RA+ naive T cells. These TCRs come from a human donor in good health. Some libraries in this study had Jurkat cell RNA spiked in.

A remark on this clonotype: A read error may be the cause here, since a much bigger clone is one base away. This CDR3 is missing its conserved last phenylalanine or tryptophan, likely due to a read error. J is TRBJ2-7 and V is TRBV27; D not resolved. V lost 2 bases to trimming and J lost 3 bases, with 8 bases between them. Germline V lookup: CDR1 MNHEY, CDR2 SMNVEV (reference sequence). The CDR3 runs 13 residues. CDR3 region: CASSLSVGYEQYL. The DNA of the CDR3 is TGTGCCAGCAGTTTAAGTGTCGGCTACGAGCAGTACCTC.

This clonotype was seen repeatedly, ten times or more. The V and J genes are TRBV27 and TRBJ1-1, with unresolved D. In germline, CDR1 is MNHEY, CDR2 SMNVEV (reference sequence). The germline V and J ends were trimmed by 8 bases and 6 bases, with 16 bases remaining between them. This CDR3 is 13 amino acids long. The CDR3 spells CASAPPGRAEAFF. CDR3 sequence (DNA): TGTGCCAGCGCTCCCCCAGGTAGGGCTGAAGCTTTCTTT.

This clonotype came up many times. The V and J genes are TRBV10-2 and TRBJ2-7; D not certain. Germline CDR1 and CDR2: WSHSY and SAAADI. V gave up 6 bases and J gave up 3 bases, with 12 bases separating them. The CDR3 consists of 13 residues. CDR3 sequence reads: CASSVAEVYEQYF. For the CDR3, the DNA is TGCGCCAGCAGCGTTGCCGAGGTCTACGAGCAGTACTTC.

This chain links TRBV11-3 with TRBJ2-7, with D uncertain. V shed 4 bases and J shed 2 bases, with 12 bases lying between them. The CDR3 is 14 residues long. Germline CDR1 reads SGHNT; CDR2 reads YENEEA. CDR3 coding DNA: TGTGCCAGCAGCTATGGCGGTTTTACCTACGAGCAGTACTTC. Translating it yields CASSYGGFTYEQYF.

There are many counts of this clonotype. The CDR3 coding sequence is TGTGCCAGCAGTCAGATCGGGACTAGCGGGCTCACTACGCAGTATTTT. As protein: CASSQIGTSGLTTQYF. The rearrangement uses TRBV27 and TRBJ2-3; the match to TRBD2 covers 12 bases. Germline-derived CDR1 and CDR2 are MNHEY and SMNVEV (reference sequence). CDR3 length: 16 residues. Unmatched junction bases numbered 11, after V lost 5 bases and J lost 8 bases.

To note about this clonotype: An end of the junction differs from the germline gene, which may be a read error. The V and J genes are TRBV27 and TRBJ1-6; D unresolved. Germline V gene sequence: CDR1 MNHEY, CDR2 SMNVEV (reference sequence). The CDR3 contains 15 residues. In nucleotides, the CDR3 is TGTGCCAGCAGAGAGAGTCCAGTCTTCGGTTCACCCCTCCGCTTT. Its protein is CASRESPVFGSPLRF.

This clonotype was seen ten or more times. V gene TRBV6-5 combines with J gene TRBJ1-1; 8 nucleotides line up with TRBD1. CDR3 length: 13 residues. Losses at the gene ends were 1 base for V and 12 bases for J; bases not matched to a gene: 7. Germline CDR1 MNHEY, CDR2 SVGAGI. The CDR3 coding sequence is TGTGCCAGCAGTTACTTCTCGGACAGGGCGACTTTCTTT. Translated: CASSYFSDRATFF.

CDR3 amino acids: CASSQDRGYDTEAFF. The CDR3 DNA reads as TGTGCCAGCAGCCAAGACAGGGGTTATGACACTGAAGCTTTCTTT. The chain joins TRBV4-2 to TRBJ1-1; D may be TRBD1 (6 bases). V shed 0 bases and J shed 3 bases, with 11 bases lying between them. Germline CDR1 LGHNA, CDR2 YNFKEQ. The CDR3 spans 15 residues.

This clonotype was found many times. The CDR3 sequence: CATSDHRGVIYNEQFF. The CDR3 region has the DNA TGTGCCACCAGTGATCACAGGGGTGTTATCTACAATGAGCAGTTCTTC. V and J are TRBV24-1 and TRBJ2-1, with 7 bases aligning to TRBD1. V shed 3 bases and J 3 bases; nucleotides not matched to a gene: 7. Germline V gene sequence: CDR1 KGHDR, CDR2 SFDVKD. This CDR3 has 16 amino acids.

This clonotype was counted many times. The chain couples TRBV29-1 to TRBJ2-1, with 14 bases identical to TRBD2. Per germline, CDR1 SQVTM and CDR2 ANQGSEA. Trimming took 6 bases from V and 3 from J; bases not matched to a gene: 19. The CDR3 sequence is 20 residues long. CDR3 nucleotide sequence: TGCAGCGTCGGACAGGCGACTAGCGGGAGGGCCGAGGGTTTCTACAATGAGCAGTTCTTC. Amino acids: CSVGQATSGRAEGFYNEQFF.